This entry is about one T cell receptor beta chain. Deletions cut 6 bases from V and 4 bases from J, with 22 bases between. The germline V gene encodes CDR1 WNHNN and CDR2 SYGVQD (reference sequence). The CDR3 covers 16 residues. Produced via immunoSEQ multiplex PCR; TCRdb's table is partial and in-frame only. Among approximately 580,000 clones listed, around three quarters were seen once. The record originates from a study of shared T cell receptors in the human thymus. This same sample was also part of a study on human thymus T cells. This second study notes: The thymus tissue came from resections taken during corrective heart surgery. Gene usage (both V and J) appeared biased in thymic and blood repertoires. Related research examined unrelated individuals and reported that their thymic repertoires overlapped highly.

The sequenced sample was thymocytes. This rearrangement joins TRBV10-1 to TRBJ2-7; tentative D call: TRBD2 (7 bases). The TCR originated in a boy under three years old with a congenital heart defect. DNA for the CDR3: TGCGCCAGCAGGAAGAGGGGGAGGGCAAGGGGTTACGAGCAGTACTTC. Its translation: CASRKRGRARGYEQYF.